This entry features one TCR beta chain sequence. The sample is drawn from a study of blood T cell repertoires in COVID-19. Study in general: Donors in the United States, Italy and Spain gave samples during acute or convalescent COVID-19. The analysed material was cDNA or gDNA that came from T cells, B-cell-depleted T cells, or PBMCs.

The germline V gene encodes CDR1 GTSNPN and CDR2 SVGIG (reference sequence). The V end was cut by 2 bases, the J end by 2 bases, with 19 bases between. The CDR3 is made up of 18 amino acids. In the original workflow: How many nucleated cells were present was estimated from reference gene primer amplification. The repertoire was sequenced with immunoSEQ multiplex PCR; TCRdb's copy has only in-frame clones and lacks some. That table is the source of V, J and clone size, and D and trimming were worked out from the DNA. The sample holds about 34,000 clones, 70% to 80% seen once. Sequences were obtained from peripheral blood. The TCR comes from an older woman with acute or convalescent COVID-19. The gene calls are TRBV30 and TRBJ1-6; perhaps TRBD1 as D (6 bases). The CDR3 sequence: CAWSPLQGKETYNSPLHF. The CDR3 nucleotides read TGTGCCTGGAGTCCGCTTCAGGGGAAGGAAACCTATAATTCACCCCTCCACTTT.